This TCR beta chain was sequenced in a study of OX40 agonist ivuxolimab in advanced cancers. Overall study results and limits: Averaging showed that CD8+ T cells had more expanded clones than CD4+ did.

Some clones are missing from TCRdb's copy, which holds only in-frame ones; the method was immunoSEQ multiplex PCR. This table has under 100,000 clones, about 80% appearing once. CDR3 size: 15 residues. V lost 6 bases and J lost 1; bases outside the gene matches: 6. Germline CDR1 reads MDHEN; CDR2 reads SYDVKM. As for this clone: Antigen: not known.

Specimen: CD4+ or CD8+ T cells sorted from blood, collected in a trial of the OX40 agonist ivuxolimab. This chain joins TRBV28 and TRBJ2-3, with 8 bases matching TRBD2. This receptor was taken from an adult with an advanced solid tumor such as melanoma, head and neck, liver or kidney cancer. The CDR3 spells CASSQAGGGTDTQYF. For the CDR3, the DNA is TGTGCCAGCAGCCAGGCGGGGGGCGGCACAGATACGCAGTATTTT.